The clone carrying this T cell receptor (beta chain) has at least ten counts. Amplification targeted TCR beta CDR3 regions from RNA transcripts. The TCR CDR3 first-round RT-PCR relied on the HTBI primer set. A single record per CDR3 protein comes from TCRdb applying MiXCR to the multiplex PCR reads. The data contain about half a million distinct CDR3 sequences, around 20% of them seen just once; the ten biggest clones take up over 45%. The data were taken from a study of T cells in Graves' hyperthyroidism and ophthalmopathy. Per the germline V gene, CDR1 is MNHNS and CDR2 is SASEGT. V lost 5 bases, J lost 3 bases, and 5 bases stayed unmatched. The CDR3 totals 14 residues.

The source is a man in his forties with Graves' ophthalmopathy. Sequenced sample: blood. The V gene is TRBV6-1, the J gene TRBJ2-7; TRBD1 aligns across 9 bases. DNA for the CDR3: TGTGCCAGCAGTTTACGACAGGGGGGCTACGAGCAGTACTTC. Its protein is CASSLRQGGYEQYF.